This T cell receptor (beta chain) was identified during a study of cytomegalovirus exposure and HLA in healthy donors. Overall study results and limits: A previous analysis found most TCR beta V segments productive roughly 87% or roughly 30% of the time. For TCR beta chains, V- and J-gene trimming was later linked to a missense DCLRE1C variant.

Healthy bone marrow donors made up the cohort. Researchers ran the PCR with 60 Vbeta and 13 Jbeta primers. Measured with immunoSEQ multiplex PCR; TCRdb has only the in-frame clones, and not every one. Counted here are about 130,000 clones, approximately 70% occurring once; the ten biggest clones make up 2.6%. Details on this clone: Its antigen is not identified.

This CDR3 is 16 amino acids long. CDR1 is SGHRS, CDR2 YFSETQ, per germline. V shed 4 bases, J shed 2 bases, and the junction held 9 bases outside the gene matches. The sample consisted of PBMCs. The J gene is TRBJ1-3, the V gene TRBV5-1; 7 nucleotides align to TRBD1. The source of this sequence is a woman aged 55-70 years in good health and CMV-seropositive. The CDR3 nucleotides are TGCGCCAGCAGCCGAGCACAGGGGCCGACTGGAAACACCATATATTTT. It yields the protein CASSRAQGPTGNTIYF.